The rows below give T cell receptor beta chains drawn from one sample of a study of T cells in Graves' hyperthyroidism and ophthalmopathy. TCRdb redid the calling of the multiplex PCR reads with MiXCR, one entry per CDR3 protein. The data hold 380,000 or so distinct CDR3 sequences, with 15% to 20% observed a single time. Sequencing was performed on blood. The source of these receptors is a woman in her late teens or twenties with Graves' hyperthyroidism. CDR3s include the opening cysteine and the closing phenylalanine or tryptophan. A D gene is named only where the DNA matches it firmly. Not every row has a clone size; where given, it reads once, few, many or a size class.

J,V,D,size,DNA,CDR3
TRBJ2-7,TRBV3-1,-,many,TGTGCCAGCAGCCTTAAGTACAGGGACGAGCAGTACTTC,CASSLKYRDEQYF
TRBJ2-2,TRBV2,-,many,TGTGCCAGCAGGAAACCGGACAGCCCTAACACCGGGGAGCTGTTTTTT,CASRKPDSPNTGELFF
TRBJ2-7,TRBV13,-,few,TGTGCCAGCAGCTTCTATCGAGACAGCCTAAGCTCCTACGAGCAGTACTTC,CASSFYRDSLSSYEQYF
TRBJ2-2,TRBV3-1,-,-,TGTGCCAGCAGCCCCTATAGTCAGACCGCCGAGCTGTTTTTT,CASSPYSQTAELFF
TRBJ1-5,TRBV20-1,-,many,TGCAGTGCTAGAGATCAACTGCCGGGAAGCAATCAGCCCCAGCATTTT,CSARDQLPGSNQPQHF
TRBJ1-1,TRBV6-5,-,many,TGTGCCAGCAGTTACTCTTTGCTTGGGGGTTGGGTCACTGAAGCTTTCTTT,CASSYSLLGGWVTEAFF
TRBJ1-6,TRBV20-1,TRBD1,many,TGCAGTGCTGGAGGATACAGGGGAGGTTCACCCCTCCACTTT,CSAGGYRGGSPLHF
TRBJ2-5,TRBV20-1,-,many,TGCAGTGCCCCCCCAGGGCCTACTTTCCAAGAGACCCAGTACTTC,CSAPPGPTFQETQYF
TRBJ1-2,TRBV6-5,-,many,TGTGCCAGCACTCTCGAGGGAACTTATGGCTACACCTTC,CASTLEGTYGYTF
TRBJ1-5,TRBV6-5,-,many,TGTGCCAGCAGGGCGCTGCGGATCGCGCCCCAGCATTTT,CASRALRIAPQHF
TRBJ2-5,TRBV6-2/TRBV6-3,TRBD1,-,TGTGCCAGCAGTTACATGACAGGGGGCGAGACCCAGTACTTC,CASSYMTGGETQYF
TRBJ1-1,TRBV7-2,-,many,TGTGCCAGCACTCTTCTATTCAGCACTGAAGCTTTCTTT,CASTLLFSTEAFF
TRBJ1-5,TRBV20-1,-,many,TGCAGTGCTAGAGAGGGAGGTGGCAATCAGCCCCAGCATTTT,CSAREGGGNQPQHF
TRBJ2-4,TRBV11-2,-,few,TGTGCCAGCAGCTTATATCCAGTCGGGTCCCCGAGACGGACACTAGCCAAAAACATTCAGTACTTC,CASSLYPVGSPRRTLAKNIQYF
TRBJ1-5,TRBV30,-,-,TGTGCCTGGAGTGTGGGTGTAAAACGACGTCAGCCCCAGCATTTT,CAWSVGVKRRQPQHF
TRBJ1-2,TRBV4-1,-,few,TGCGCCAGCAGCCCGATTGGGGGCGGCGGCTACACCTTC,CASSPIGGGGYTF
TRBJ2-5,TRBV6-1,TRBD2,many,TGTGCCAGCAGTGAGCCGACTAGCGCTAGTTTGGAGACCCAGTACTTC,CASSEPTSASLETQYF
TRBJ1-1,TRBV12-3/TRBV12-4,-,many,TGTGCCAGCAGTTTACGGGCAGGTCGAGCTTTCTTT,CASSLRAGRAFF
TRBJ2-7,TRBV25-1,TRBD1,many,TGTGCCAGCAGCTCACAGGGGCCGACGGAGCAGTACTTC,CASSSQGPTEQYF
TRBJ1-2,TRBV6-1,-,many,TGTGCCAGCAGTGCTGACCCTAAGTCCTATGGCTACACCTTC,CASSADPKSYGYTF
TRBJ2-3,TRBV12-3/TRBV12-4,-,many,TGTGCCAGCACCACGGGGAGGCCAGATACGCAGTATTTT,CASTTGRPDTQYF
TRBJ2-2,TRBV5-1,-,many,TGCGCCAGCAGCTTGGCGGGGGACACCGGGGAGCTGTTTTTT,CASSLAGDTGELFF
TRBJ1-1,TRBV20-1,-,many,TGCAGTGCTAGTCCGTGGACTCGGAACACTGAAGCTTTCTTT,CSASPWTRNTEAFF
TRBJ2-7,TRBV9,TRBD1,many,TGTGCCAGCAGCCCAGGGACAGGGTGGAACGAGCAGTACTTC,CASSPGTGWNEQYF
TRBJ1-1,TRBV20-1,-,-,TGCAGTGCTAGAGCTGTGAACACTGAAGCTTTCTTT,CSARAVNTEAFF
TRBJ2-5,TRBV6-5,TRBD2,many,TGTGCCAGCAGTTACTCGATAGCGGGGGGAGAGACCCAGTACTTC,CASSYSIAGGETQYF
TRBJ1-1,TRBV7-3,-,-,TGTGCCAGCAGTGCAGTGGGACTCACTGATGCTTTCTTT,CASSAVGLTDAFF
TRBJ1-1,TRBV6-1,-,many,TGTGCCAGCAGTGAATTTGTGGCTTTCTTT,CASSEFVAFF
TRBJ1-6,TRBV6-6,TRBD1,few,TGTGCCAGCACCGGGACAGGGAATTCACCCCTCCACTTT,CASTGTGNSPLHF
TRBJ2-5,TRBV18,-,many,TGTGCCAGCTCACCTCGTCAGGGGATCCAGTACTTC,CASSPRQGIQYF
TRBJ2-7,TRBV27,-,many,TGTGCCAGCAGTCCTTTGTCCGGCTCGGAGGGCTACGAGCAGTACTTC,CASSPLSGSEGYEQYF
TRBJ2-7,TRBV28,-,-,TGTGCCAGCAGTTCCTCCACAGCGTATAGGGCTGAGCAGTACTTC,CASSSSTAYRAEQYF
TRBJ2-7,TRBV12-3/TRBV12-4,-,-,TGTGCCAGCACCCCTCCTTCGGGCGGGCAGTACTTC,CASTPPSGGQYF
TRBJ2-5,TRBV30,-,-,TGTGCCTGGACCCTCGCAGGACAAGAGACCCAGTACTTC,CAWTLAGQETQYF
TRBJ2-5,TRBV5-6,TRBD2,few,TGTGCCAGCAGCTTGGGAGGCGGGGGGGCCGGAGAGACCCAGTACTTC,CASSLGGGGAGETQYF
TRBJ1-1,TRBV25-1,-,many,TGTGCCAGCAGTGACACGGGTCCACGGAACACTGAAGCTTTCTTT,CASSDTGPRNTEAFF
TRBJ2-2,TRBV4-1,TRBD1,many,TGCGCCAGCAGCCAGTACCAGGGGGCTCGGAACACCGGGGAGCTGTTTTTT,CASSQYQGARNTGELFF
TRBJ1-2,TRBV12-3/TRBV12-4,-,many,TGTGCCAGCAGTTTATTCGGGGGCGGCTATGGCTACACCTTC,CASSLFGGGYGYTF
TRBJ1-1,TRBV18,-,-,TGTGCCAGCCGGCTAGCAGAGAACACTGAAGCTTTCTTT,CASRLAENTEAFF
TRBJ2-7,TRBV6-5,-,many,TGTGCCAGCAGTTTAAGTGGGAAGGGGGAAAGGAAGTACGAGCAGTACTTC,CASSLSGKGERKYEQYF
TRBJ2-2,TRBV6-2/TRBV6-3,TRBD2,-,TGTGCCAGCAGTCAGCTTCGGACTAGCGGGGGCGACACCGGGGAGCTGTTTTTT,CASSQLRTSGGDTGELFF
TRBJ2-7,TRBV20-1,TRBD1,-,TGCAGTGCGCAATCCGGGACAGACTACGAGCAGTACTTC,CSAQSGTDYEQYF
TRBJ1-2,TRBV6-2/TRBV6-3,-,many,TGTGCCAGCAGTTACTCGAGGAGAGACAGACCCTATGGCTACACCTTC,CASSYSRRDRPYGYTF
TRBJ1-2,TRBV12-3/TRBV12-4,TRBD1,-,TGTGCCAGCAGTTCCCCGGGACAGGGGACTGGCTACACCTTC,CASSSPGQGTGYTF